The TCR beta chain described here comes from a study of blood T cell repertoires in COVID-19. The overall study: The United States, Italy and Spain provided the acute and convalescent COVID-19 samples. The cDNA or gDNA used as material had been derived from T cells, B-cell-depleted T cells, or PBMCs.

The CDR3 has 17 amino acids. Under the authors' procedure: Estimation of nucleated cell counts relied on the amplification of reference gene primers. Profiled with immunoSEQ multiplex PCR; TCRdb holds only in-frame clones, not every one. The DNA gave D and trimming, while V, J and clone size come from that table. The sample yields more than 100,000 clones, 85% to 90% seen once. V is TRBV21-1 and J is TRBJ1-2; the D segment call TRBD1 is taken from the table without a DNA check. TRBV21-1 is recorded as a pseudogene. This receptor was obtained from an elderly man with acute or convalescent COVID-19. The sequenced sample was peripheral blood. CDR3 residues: CASSRPSGQAGPYGYTF. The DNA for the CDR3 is TGTGCCAGCAGCAGGCCCTCGGGACAGGCGGGCCCCTATGGCTACACCTTC.